The 10 T cell receptor beta chains listed next were all sequenced from one sample in a study of blood T cell repertoires in COVID-19. The assay was immunoSEQ multiplex PCR, and TCRdb's table has in-frame clones only and misses some. The table has hundreds of thousands of clones, around 88% seen once; the top ten hold approximately 5%. Material: peripheral blood. Receptors originate from a woman of 80 years or more with COVID-19, enrolled during active disease.

V usage is TRBV12-3 or TRBV12-4 and J usage is TRBJ1-1, with a tentative D call TRBD1 (6 bases). The V gene lost 6 bases and the J gene lost 4 bases, with 12 bases spanning the gap. CDR3 length equals 13 residues. CDR3 nucleotides: TGTGCCAGCAGACTTACAGGGCCCACTGAAGCTTTCTTT. Encoded protein: CASRLTGPTEAFF.

The CDR3 nucleotides read TGTGCCTGGAGTCCCCTCCCCCCCGGCTCTGGAAACACCATATATTTT. Protein: CAWSPLPPGSGNTIYF. The rearrangement links TRBV30 to TRBJ1-3, with D uncertain. Trimming shortened V by 2 bases and J by 0 bases, and 14 bases separated the two germline ends. From germline, CDR1 is GTSNPN and CDR2 SVGIG (reference sequence). This CDR3 has 16 residues.

V and J are TRBV29-1 and TRBJ1-6, with D hard to call. The V and J ends lost 7 bases and 10 bases respectively, with 17 bases between them. The CDR3 has 13 residues. CDR1 is SQVTM, CDR2 ANQGSEA, per germline. CDR3 nucleotides: TGCAGCGCATCCGGAGGGTCGGGATCACCCCTCCACTTT. It encodes CSASGGSGSPLHF.

This chain joins TRBV9 and TRBJ2-3; 14 positions agree with TRBD2. Germline CDR1 is SGDLS and CDR2 is YYNGEE. V was pared by 0 bases and J by 4 bases, with 7 bases of the junction left unmatched. The CDR3 contains 18 residues. The CDR3 spells CASSVGQGLAGDSDTQYF. The CDR3 DNA sequence: TGTGCCAGCAGCGTAGGTCAGGGACTAGCGGGGGACTCAGATACGCAGTATTTT.

The chain uses TRBV5-1 and TRBJ1-1, with TRBD1 matching 8 bases. The germline V gene encodes CDR1 SGHRS and CDR2 YFSETQ. The V gene end was trimmed by 0 bases and the J gene end by 1 base; junction bases not matched to a gene: 5. The CDR3 spans 16 residues. CDR3 coding DNA: TGCGCCAGCAGCTTGGACCCCGGGACAGGGAACACTGAAGCTTTCTTT. It codes for CASSLDPGTGNTEAFF.

CDR3 in DNA: TGTGCCAGTAGTTTTGGGGGGTTGGGGTCCTACGAGCAGTACTTC. Translation: CASSFGGLGSYEQYF. This chain connects TRBV19 to TRBJ2-7, with a possible D match to TRBD2 (6 bases). Germline-derived CDR1 and CDR2 are LNHDA and SQIVND (reference sequence). The CDR3 runs 15 residues. Trimming stripped 5 bases from V and 1 base from J, with 15 bases between.

V usage is TRBV14 and J usage is TRBJ1-6; 9 bases align to TRBD1. Germline V lookup: CDR1 SGHDN, CDR2 FVKESK. With 2 bases clipped from V and 10 bases from J, the junction kept 9 bases outside the gene matches. The CDR3 spans 16 residues. As DNA, the CDR3 is TGTGCCAGCAGCCAAAACCACAGGGGGCTTGGGTCACCCCTCCACTTT. Amino acid sequence: CASSQNHRGLGSPLHF.

The DNA for the CDR3 is TGTGCCAGCATGAGGGCCGGGGGCACCGGGGAGCTGTTTTTT. Amino acids: CASMRAGGTGELFF. The rearrangement links TRBV2 to TRBJ2-2; D is possibly TRBD2 (6 bases). The germline V and J ends were trimmed by 7 bases and 4 bases, with 13 bases remaining between them. CDR3 length: 14 amino acids. Per germline, CDR1 SNHLY and CDR2 FYNNEI.

The chain combines TRBV5-6 with TRBJ1-5, with D tentatively TRBD1 (6 bases). The ends were cut back, 0 bases at V and 7 bases at J, with 11 bases in the middle. Germline values: CDR1 SGHDT, CDR2 YYEEEE. The CDR3 runs 14 residues. The CDR3 DNA is TGTGCCAGCAGCTTGGGTCAGGGGTTGCAGCCCCAGCATTTT. Its protein is CASSLGQGLQPQHF. The entire variable domain, with the rest obtained from reference TRBV5-6 and TRBJ1-5, is as follows: DAGVTQSPTHLIKTRGQQVTLRCSPKSGHDTVSWYQQALGQGPQFIFQYYEEEERQRGNFPDRFSGHQFPNYSSELNVNALLLGDSALYLCASSLGQGLQPQHFGDGTRLSIL.

This clone was counted between two and nine times. J is TRBJ2-2 and V is TRBV27; 8 bases match TRBD1. The CDR3 is made up of 14 amino acids. CDR1 and CDR2 (germline): MNHEY, SMNVEV (reference sequence). Unmatched junction bases numbered 2, after V lost 3 bases and J lost 5 bases. CDR3 amino acids: CASSFRTGTGELFF. In DNA, the CDR3 is TGTGCCAGCAGTTTCCGGACAGGGACCGGGGAGCTGTTTTTT.